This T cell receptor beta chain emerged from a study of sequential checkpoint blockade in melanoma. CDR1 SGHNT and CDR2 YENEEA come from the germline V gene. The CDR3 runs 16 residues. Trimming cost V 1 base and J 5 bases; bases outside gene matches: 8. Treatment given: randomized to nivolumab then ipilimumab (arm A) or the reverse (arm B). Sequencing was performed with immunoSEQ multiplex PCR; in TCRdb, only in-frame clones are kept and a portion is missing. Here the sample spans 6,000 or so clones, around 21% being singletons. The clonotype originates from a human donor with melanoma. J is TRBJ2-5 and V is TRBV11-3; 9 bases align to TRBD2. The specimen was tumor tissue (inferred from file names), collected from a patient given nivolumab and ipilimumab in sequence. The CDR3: CASSLGSGSLAETQYF. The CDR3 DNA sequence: TGTGCCAGCAGCTTAGGTAGCGGGAGTCTTGCGGAGACCCAGTACTTC.